This T cell receptor (beta chain) was recovered during a study of T cell responses to AZD1222 COVID-19 vaccine. Sequencing was performed with immunoSEQ multiplex PCR; in TCRdb, only in-frame clones are kept and a portion is missing. The repertoire consists of hundreds of thousands of clones, with about 93% occurring once and the leading ten covering 1%. Study-wide points: When two AZD1222 doses had been given, Spike-specific TCR breadth and depth rose. In a largely white British group with more females than males, clonal diversity was possibly underestimated. Vaccine-related CD4 TCRs covered spike, predominating at 160-218 and 743-854. Nearly half of spike-specific TCRs reportedly target variant regions that are unmutated in the B.1.351 and B.1.1.7 variants.

This clone has only one observation. The antigen is unknown. The ends were cut back, 5 bases at V and 4 bases at J, with 20 bases in the middle. Germline CDR1 and CDR2: MNHEY and SVGEGT. CDR3 size: 16 residues. Sequencing used peripheral blood, obtained on day 0 of MenACWY control vaccination. The sequence came from an adult in good health. The chain recombines TRBV6-2 or TRBV6-3 with TRBJ1-1, with D possibly being TRBD1 (5 bases). For the CDR3, the DNA is TGTGCCAGCAGTCCAGTTAGGGGCAGAAGGGGCACTGAAGCTTTCTTT. It yields the protein CASSPVRGRRGTEAFF.